Following are 6 T cell receptor beta chains from one sample sequenced in a study of blood T cell repertoires in COVID-19. The repertoire was sequenced with immunoSEQ multiplex PCR; TCRdb's copy has only in-frame clones and lacks some. Counted here are roughly 250,000 clones, around 89% occurring once; the ten biggest clones make up about 3%. Sequenced input: PBMCs or T cells enriched from blood (not recorded which). Source of these receptors: a woman aged 45-65 years who had recovered from COVID-19.

The V and J genes are TRBV11-2 and TRBJ2-1, with 15 bases lining up with TRBD2. Germline CDR1 and CDR2: SGHAT and FQNNGV. The junction had 8 bases not matched to a gene; V was cut back by 5 bases and J by 3 bases. The CDR3 spans 18 residues. This CDR3 is CASSGGLAGGPGYNEQFF. Here the CDR3 DNA reads TGTGCCAGCAGCGGCGGACTAGCGGGAGGGCCGGGCTACAATGAGCAGTTCTTC. Based on the CDR3 plus reference TRBV11-2 and TRBJ2-1, the full variable domain is EAGVAQSPRYKIIEKRQSVAFWCNPISGHATLYWYQQILGQGPKLLIQFQNNGVVDDSQLPKDRFSAERLKGVDSTLKIQPAKLEDSAVYLCASSGGLAGGPGYNEQFFGPGTRLTVL.

The chain employs TRBV5-5 and TRBJ2-7; D possibly corresponds to TRBD1 (7 bases). This CDR3 has 15 residues. In germline, CDR1 is SGHKS, CDR2 YYEKEE (reference sequence). Between the trimmed V and J ends, which lost 5 bases and 4 bases, there was a span of 19 bases. CDR3 coding DNA: TGTGCCAGCAGAAAGCAGGGGGGACAACTATACGAGCAGTACTTC. Translated: CASRKQGGQLYEQYF.

The chain couples TRBV27 to TRBJ1-2, with 9 bases identical to TRBD1. V was pared by 5 bases and J by 7 bases, with 8 bases of the junction left unmatched. The CDR3 has 14 residues. Germline V gene sequence: CDR1 MNHEY, CDR2 SMNVEV (reference sequence). The CDR3 bases are TGTGCCAGCAGTCGAACAGGGGGCGGCTCTGGCTACACCTTC. This gives the protein CASSRTGGGSGYTF.

The gene calls are TRBV28 and TRBJ2-6, with 8 bases fitting TRBD1. The germline CDR1 and CDR2 sequences are MDHEN and SYDVKM. J gave up 0 bases and V 3 bases, and 4 bases lay outside the gene matches. The CDR3 is 17 amino acids. The CDR3 sequence is CASSLGTGFSGANVLTF. CDR3 DNA: TGTGCCAGCAGTTTGGGGACAGGCTTCTCTGGGGCCAACGTCCTGACTTTC.

V gene TRBV14 combines with J gene TRBJ1-4; 9 positions agree with TRBD1. Germline CDR1 reads SGHDN; CDR2 reads FVKESK. Losses at the gene ends were 4 bases for V and 8 bases for J; bases not matched to a gene: 2. The CDR3 totals 13 residues. CDR3 amino acids: CASSRTGDEKLFF. In nucleotides, the CDR3 is TGTGCCAGCAGCCGGACAGGGGACGAAAAACTGTTTTTT.

The chain recombines TRBV19 with TRBJ2-1; 7 nucleotides align to TRBD2. Per the germline V gene, CDR1 is LNHDA and CDR2 is SQIVND (reference sequence). Germline trimming cut 2 bases from V and 4 bases from J; bases unmatched to any gene: 8. The CDR3 has 16 amino acids. The chain's CDR3 is CASSIRRAGVYNEQFF. The DNA of the CDR3 is TGTGCCAGTAGTATAAGAAGGGCGGGAGTATACAATGAGCAGTTCTTC.